The clone carrying this T cell receptor beta chain has only one observation. Germline values: CDR1 MNHEY, CDR2 SMNVEV (reference sequence). The V segment lost 11 bases and the J segment 0 bases; nucleotides outside the gene matches: 10. This CDR3 spans 17 amino acids. These data come from a study of cytomegalovirus exposure and HLA in healthy donors. Clones were read by immunoSEQ multiplex PCR, and TCRdb kept only the in-frame ones, dropping some. Counted here are around 250,000 clones, almost 90% occurring once; the ten biggest clones make up approximately 0.34%. Sample: PBMCs. The receptor was isolated from a woman aged 18 to 35 in good health and CMV-seronegative. The rearrangement joins TRBV27 to TRBJ2-6, with TRBD2 matching 10 bases. Here the CDR3 DNA reads TGTGCCGCCGGGAGGGGACTAGCGACCTCTGGGGCCAACGTCCTGACTTTC. Translation: CAAGRGLATSGANVLTF.